This T cell receptor beta chain came from a study of shared clonotypes between healthy human individuals. Sequencing was performed with immunoSEQ multiplex PCR; in TCRdb, only in-frame clones are kept and a portion is missing. The top ten clones hold 0.13% of a sample with millions of clones, 95% of them seen once. The germline CDR1 and CDR2 sequences are MNHEY and SVGAGI. The ends lost 5 bases at V and 5 bases at J; junction bases unmatched: 8. This CDR3 is 14 amino acids long. Only Caucasian adults living in Nashville, Tennessee served as donors. This chain joins TRBV6-5 and TRBJ2-7, with 8 positions matching TRBD2. Sequenced input: naive CD4+ T cells sorted from blood. The subset here: CD45RA+ positively selected. This clonotype was obtained from a man aged 18 to 29 in good health. CDR3: CASSTSGLLNEQYF. The CDR3 nucleotides are TGTGCCAGCAGTACTAGCGGACTACTGAACGAGCAGTACTTC.